The subject of this entry is one T cell receptor beta chain. Total RNA amounts of at least 6 micrograms were extracted per sample. These data belong to a study of blood T cells in healthy people across ages. Germline CDR1 is MNHEY and CDR2 is SMNVEV (reference sequence). V was shortened by 8 bases and J by 3 bases, with 8 bases between the two germline ends. The CDR3 consists of 11 residues. A second PCR of roughly 6 to 12 cycles used a sample-barcoded 5' primer and a J-beta primer mix. MiXCR, applied by TCRdb to the 5' RACE reads, yields one record per CDR3 protein. The sample consists of hundreds of thousands of distinct CDR3 sequences, under 45% of them appearing once.

This TCR derives from a man in his fifties or sixties in good health. The specimen sequenced was blood. The V call is TRBV27, the J call TRBJ2-7; the D is unclear. In DNA form, the CDR3 reads TGTGCCAGCCCAAAGGACTACGAGCAGTACTTC. It is translated as CASPKDYEQYF.